A selection of T cell receptor beta chains follows, all from one sample in a study of shared clonotypes between healthy human individuals. Repertoires were generated with immunoSEQ multiplex PCR, while TCRdb's copy carries only in-frame clones and drops some. The sample includes about 2 million clones, about 95% of them seen just once. Sequencing was done on a sample of naive CD8+ T cells sorted from blood. These receptors originate from a man in his late teens or twenties in good health. CDR3s include the opening cysteine and the closing phenylalanine or tryptophan. The order of the fields is J gene, D gene, clone size, CDR3 length, V gene, CDR3 DNA, CDR3 protein. A D gene is named only where the DNA matches it firmly. Where a row states a size, it is once, few, many or the class of an expanded clone; other rows omit it.

J gene: TRBJ1-1; D gene: NA; clone size: NA; CDR3 length: 14; V gene: TRBV6-1; CDR3 DNA: TGTGCCAGCAGTGAAGGAGCAGGGGACACTGAAGCTTTCTTT; CDR3 protein: CASSEGAGDTEAFF
J gene: TRBJ1-1; D gene: NA; clone size: few; CDR3 length: 13; V gene: TRBV27; CDR3 DNA: TGTGCCAGCAGTTTATCCTCTCACACTGAAGCTTTCTTT; CDR3 protein: CASSLSSHTEAFF
J gene: TRBJ2-2; D gene: TRBD2; clone size: NA; CDR3 length: 15; V gene: TRBV6-5; CDR3 DNA: TGTGCCAGCAGCAGACTAGCGGGAGCCTATTGGGAGCTGTTTTTT; CDR3 protein: CASSRLAGAYWELFF
J gene: TRBJ2-7; D gene: NA; clone size: NA; CDR3 length: 14; V gene: TRBV13; CDR3 DNA: TGTGCCAGCAGCTTATGGGGCAGCACCTACGAGCAGTACTTC; CDR3 protein: CASSLWGSTYEQYF
J gene: TRBJ2-3; D gene: NA; clone size: NA; CDR3 length: 15; V gene: TRBV2; CDR3 DNA: TGTGCCAGCAGTGAAGGGAGGGACTTTACAGATACGCAGTATTTT; CDR3 protein: CASSEGRDFTDTQYF
J gene: TRBJ1-1; D gene: NA; clone size: NA; CDR3 length: 15; V gene: TRBV6-6; CDR3 DNA: TGTGCCAGCAGCCCTTTGAGCACGGAGAACACTGAAGCTTTCTTT; CDR3 protein: CASSPLSTENTEAFF
J gene: TRBJ1-3; D gene: NA; clone size: NA; CDR3 length: 15; V gene: TRBV7-6; CDR3 DNA: TGTGCCAGCAGCCCAGGTGACATCTCTGGAAACACCATATATTTT; CDR3 protein: CASSPGDISGNTIYF
J gene: TRBJ2-1; D gene: TRBD2; clone size: NA; CDR3 length: 15; V gene: TRBV13; CDR3 DNA: TGTGCCAGCAGCCCAGTCGGGACTAACGTGGGTGAGCAGTTCTTC; CDR3 protein: CASSPVGTNVGEQFF
J gene: TRBJ1-1; D gene: NA; clone size: NA; CDR3 length: 9; V gene: TRBV9; CDR3 DNA: TGTGCCAGCAGCTTACAGGGAGGCTTT; CDR3 protein: CASSLQGGF
J gene: TRBJ2-7; D gene: NA; clone size: NA; CDR3 length: 14; V gene: TRBV5-6; CDR3 DNA: TGTGCCAGCAGCTTGGTGACACTAAGCTACGAGCAGTACTTC; CDR3 protein: CASSLVTLSYEQYF